This T cell receptor (beta chain) was obtained from a study of human T cells and chemical hapten exposure. Study in general: Each patient's scalp received weekly diphenylcyclopropenone throughout the approximately 25-week study. The variation in per-sample TCR yields arose mainly from small differences in pooled library volumes. The study, taken as a whole, reports: Once DPC sensitization occurred, TCRs above 1 in 1000 frequency showed no change.

TCRdb recomputed calls from the RACE reads with MiXCR, one row per CDR3 protein. Among nearly 350,000 distinct CDR3 sequences listed, around 7% were seen once. Time point meaning: patch test 1, 2 weeks after DPC sensitization. Treatment of the sample: therapeutic diphenylcyclopropenone sensitization with weekly scalp DPC. Blood sampling occurred before each patch-test application. In its sample, this clonotype was seen a few times. What it binds is not known. The length of the CDR3 is 14 residues. The V end lost 4 bases, the J end lost 2 bases, and 11 bases lay between the germline ends. The J gene is TRBJ1-1, the V gene TRBV12-3 or TRBV12-4; possible D gene TRBD1, 6 bases. This TCR was sampled from a woman aged 18-30 years with alopecia areata. Some clones in this sample may be carry-over from other donors' samples. Sequenced here: whole blood, sampled in connection with sensitization to the hapten diphenylcyclopropenone (DPC). DNA of the CDR3: TGTGCCAGCAGTTCCGGACAGAGCAACACTGAAGCTTTCTTT. The encoded protein is CASSSGQSNTEAFF.